The following is a T cell receptor beta chain sequence with its context. This clone came up a few times. Its antigen remains undetermined. Per-base quality was not reported, and no clone a single base away is much larger than it. This sample is drawn from a study of control samples from healthy donors and cancer patients (dated by TCRdb to about 2020). Per the germline V gene, MDHEN is the CDR1 and SYDVKM is the CDR2. The junction shows trimming of 5 bases on V and 5 bases on J, plus 22 bases between the germline ends. Reading from cysteine to phenylalanine, the CDR3 counts 17 amino acids. This entry keeps only the CDR3 DNA: 51 bases, framed from base 1. Library preparation was by the immunoSEQ multiplex PCR assay. As stored in TCRdb, this immuneACCESS dataset retains in-frame rearrangements with V and J assigned. A fraction of the clones does not appear; measured against another copy, unresolved V genes explain less than half of the discrepancy, and the remainder lacks a known reason. For this sample there are fewer than 60,000 clones; more than 75% appear just once. 9.5% to 15% of the sample belongs to the ten largest clones.

The receptor chain draws on TRBV28 and TRBJ2-1; a weak D assignment points to TRBD2 (6 bases agree). The sequenced sample was PBMCs. This clonotype originated in a woman aged 55-69 years with lung cancer. The DNA reads TGTGCCAGCAGTCCCTCTCGTCGTAGCGGAACCCACAATGAGCAGTTCTTC. This yields the protein CASSPSRRSGTHNEQFF.